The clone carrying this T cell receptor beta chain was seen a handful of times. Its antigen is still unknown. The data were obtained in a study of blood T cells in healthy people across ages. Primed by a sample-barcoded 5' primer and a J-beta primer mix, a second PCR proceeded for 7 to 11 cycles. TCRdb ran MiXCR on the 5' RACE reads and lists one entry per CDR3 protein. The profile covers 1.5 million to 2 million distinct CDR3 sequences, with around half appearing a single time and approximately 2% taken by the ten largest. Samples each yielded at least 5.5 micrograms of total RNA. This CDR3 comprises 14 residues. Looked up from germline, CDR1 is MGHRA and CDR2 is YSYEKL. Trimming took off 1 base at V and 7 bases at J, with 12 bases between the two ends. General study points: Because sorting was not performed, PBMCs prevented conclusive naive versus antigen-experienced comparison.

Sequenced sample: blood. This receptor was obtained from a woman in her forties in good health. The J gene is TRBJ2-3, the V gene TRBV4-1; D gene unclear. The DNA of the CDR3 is TGCGCCAGCAGCCAAGGCCCTATCGGAAATACGCAGTATTTT. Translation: CASSQGPIGNTQYF.